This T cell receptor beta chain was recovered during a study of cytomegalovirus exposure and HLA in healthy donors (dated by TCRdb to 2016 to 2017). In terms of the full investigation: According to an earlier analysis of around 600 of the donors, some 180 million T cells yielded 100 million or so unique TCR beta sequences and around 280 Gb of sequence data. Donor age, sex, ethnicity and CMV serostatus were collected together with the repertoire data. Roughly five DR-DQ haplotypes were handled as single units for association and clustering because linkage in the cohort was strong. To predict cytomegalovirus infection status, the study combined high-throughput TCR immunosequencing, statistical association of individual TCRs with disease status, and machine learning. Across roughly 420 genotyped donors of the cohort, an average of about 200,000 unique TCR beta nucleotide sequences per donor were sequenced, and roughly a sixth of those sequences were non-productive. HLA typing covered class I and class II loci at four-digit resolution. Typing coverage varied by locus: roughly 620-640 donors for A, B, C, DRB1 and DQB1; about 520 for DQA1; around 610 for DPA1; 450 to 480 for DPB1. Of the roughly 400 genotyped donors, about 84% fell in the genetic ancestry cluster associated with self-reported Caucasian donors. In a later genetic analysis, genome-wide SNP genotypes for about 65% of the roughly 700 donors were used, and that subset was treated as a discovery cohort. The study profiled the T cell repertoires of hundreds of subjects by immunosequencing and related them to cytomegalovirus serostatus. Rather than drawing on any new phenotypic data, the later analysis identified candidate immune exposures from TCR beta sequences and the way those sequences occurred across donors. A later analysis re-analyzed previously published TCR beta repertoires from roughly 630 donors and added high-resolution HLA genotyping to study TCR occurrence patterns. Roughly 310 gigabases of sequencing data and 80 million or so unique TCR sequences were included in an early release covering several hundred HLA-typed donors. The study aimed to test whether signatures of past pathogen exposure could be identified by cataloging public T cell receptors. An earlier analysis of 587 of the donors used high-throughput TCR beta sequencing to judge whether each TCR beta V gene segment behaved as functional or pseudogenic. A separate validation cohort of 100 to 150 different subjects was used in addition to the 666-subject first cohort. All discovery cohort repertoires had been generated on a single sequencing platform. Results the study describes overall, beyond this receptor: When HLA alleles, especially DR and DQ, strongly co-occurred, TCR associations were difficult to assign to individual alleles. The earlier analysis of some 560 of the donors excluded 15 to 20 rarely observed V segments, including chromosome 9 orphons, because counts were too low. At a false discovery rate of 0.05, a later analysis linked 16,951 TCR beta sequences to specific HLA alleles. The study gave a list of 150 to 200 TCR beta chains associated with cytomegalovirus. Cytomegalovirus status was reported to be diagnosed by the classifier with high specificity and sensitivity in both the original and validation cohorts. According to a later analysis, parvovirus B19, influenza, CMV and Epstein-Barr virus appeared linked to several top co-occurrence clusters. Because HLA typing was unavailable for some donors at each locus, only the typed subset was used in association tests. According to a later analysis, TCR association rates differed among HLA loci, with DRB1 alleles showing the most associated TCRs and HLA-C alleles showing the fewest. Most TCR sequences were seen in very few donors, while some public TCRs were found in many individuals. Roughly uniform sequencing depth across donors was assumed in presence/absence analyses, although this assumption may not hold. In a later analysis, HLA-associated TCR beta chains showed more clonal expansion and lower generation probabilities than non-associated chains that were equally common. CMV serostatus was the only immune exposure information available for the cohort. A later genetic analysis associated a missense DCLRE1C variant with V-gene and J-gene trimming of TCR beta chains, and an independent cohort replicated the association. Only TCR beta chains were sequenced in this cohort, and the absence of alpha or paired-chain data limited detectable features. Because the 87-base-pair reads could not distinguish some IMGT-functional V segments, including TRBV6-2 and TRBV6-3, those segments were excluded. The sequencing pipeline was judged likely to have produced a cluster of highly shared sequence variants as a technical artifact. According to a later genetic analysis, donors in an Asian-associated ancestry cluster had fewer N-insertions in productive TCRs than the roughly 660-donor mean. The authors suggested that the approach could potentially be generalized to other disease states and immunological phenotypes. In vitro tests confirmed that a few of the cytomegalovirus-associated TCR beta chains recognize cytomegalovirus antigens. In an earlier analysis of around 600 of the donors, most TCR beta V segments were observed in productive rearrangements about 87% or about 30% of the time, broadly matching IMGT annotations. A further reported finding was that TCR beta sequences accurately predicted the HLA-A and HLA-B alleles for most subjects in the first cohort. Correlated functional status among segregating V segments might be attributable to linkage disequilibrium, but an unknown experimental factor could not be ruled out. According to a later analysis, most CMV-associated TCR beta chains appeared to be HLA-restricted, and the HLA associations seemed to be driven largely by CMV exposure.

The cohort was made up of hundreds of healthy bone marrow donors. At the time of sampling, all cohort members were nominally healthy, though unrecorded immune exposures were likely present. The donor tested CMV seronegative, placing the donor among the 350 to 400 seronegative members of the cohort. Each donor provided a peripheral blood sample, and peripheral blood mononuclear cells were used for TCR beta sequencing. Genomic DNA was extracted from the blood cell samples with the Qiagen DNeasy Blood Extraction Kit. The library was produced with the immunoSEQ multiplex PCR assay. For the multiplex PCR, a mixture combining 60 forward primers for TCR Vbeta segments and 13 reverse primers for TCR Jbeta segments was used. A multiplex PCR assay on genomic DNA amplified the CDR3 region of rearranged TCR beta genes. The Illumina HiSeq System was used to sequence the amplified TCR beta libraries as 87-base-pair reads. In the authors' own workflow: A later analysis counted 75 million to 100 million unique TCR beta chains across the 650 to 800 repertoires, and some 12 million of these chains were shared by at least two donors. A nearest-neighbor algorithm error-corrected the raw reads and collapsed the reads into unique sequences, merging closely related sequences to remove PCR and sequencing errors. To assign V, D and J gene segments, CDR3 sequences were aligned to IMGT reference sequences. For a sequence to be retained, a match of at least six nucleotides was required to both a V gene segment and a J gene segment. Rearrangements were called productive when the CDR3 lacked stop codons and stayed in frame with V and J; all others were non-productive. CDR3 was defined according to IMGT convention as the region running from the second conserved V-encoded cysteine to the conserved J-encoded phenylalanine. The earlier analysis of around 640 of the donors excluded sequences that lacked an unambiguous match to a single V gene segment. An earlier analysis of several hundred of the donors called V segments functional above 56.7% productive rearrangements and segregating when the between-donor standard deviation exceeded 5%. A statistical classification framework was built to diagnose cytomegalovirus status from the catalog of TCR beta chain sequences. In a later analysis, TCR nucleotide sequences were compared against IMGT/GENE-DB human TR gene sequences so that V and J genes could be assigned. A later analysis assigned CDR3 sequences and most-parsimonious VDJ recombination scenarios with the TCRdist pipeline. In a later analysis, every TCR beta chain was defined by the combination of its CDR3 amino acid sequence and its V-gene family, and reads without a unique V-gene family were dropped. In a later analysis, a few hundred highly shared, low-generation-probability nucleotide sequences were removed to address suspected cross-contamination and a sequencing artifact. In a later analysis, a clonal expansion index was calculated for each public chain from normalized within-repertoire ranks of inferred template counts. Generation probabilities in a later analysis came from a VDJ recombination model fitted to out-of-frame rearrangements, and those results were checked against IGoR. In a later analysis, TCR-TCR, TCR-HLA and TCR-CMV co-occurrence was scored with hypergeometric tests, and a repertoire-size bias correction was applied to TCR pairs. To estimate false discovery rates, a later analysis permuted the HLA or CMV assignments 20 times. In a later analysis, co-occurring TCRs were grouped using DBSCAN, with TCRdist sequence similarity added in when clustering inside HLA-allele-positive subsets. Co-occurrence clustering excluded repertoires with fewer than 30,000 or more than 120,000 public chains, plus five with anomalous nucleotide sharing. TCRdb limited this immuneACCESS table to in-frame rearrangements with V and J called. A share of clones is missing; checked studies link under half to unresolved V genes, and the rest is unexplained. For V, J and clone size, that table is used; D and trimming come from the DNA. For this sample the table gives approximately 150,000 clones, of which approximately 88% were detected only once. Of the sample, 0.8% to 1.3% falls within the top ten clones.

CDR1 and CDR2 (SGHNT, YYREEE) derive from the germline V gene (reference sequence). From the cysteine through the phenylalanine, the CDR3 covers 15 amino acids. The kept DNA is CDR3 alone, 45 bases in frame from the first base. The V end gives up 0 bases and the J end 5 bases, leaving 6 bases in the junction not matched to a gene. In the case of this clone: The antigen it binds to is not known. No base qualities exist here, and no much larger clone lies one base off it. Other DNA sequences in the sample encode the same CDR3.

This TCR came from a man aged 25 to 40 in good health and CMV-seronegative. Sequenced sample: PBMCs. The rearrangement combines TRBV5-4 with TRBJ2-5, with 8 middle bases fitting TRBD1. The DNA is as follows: TGTGCCAGCAGCTTGGCTACAGGGGGGCAGGAGACCCAGTACTTC. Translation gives CASSLATGGQETQYF.